This T cell receptor beta chain was captured in a study of shared clonotypes between healthy human individuals. Notes on the study in general: Sorted-subset sequencing was shown by rarefaction to be incomplete despite large depth.

Execution of the assay was at deep level. The DNA input per sorted-subset replicate PCR was 150 to 200 ng, corresponding to 30,000 or so T cell genomes. Method: immunoSEQ multiplex PCR; TCRdb's copy keeps in-frame clones and lacks some. Of about 2,100,000 clones in the sample, 90% to 95% are singletons; the top ten hold 1.5% to 2%. Germline loops: CDR1 SGDLS, CDR2 YYNGEE. CDR3 length equals 17 residues. Germline trimming cut 1 base from V and 7 bases from J; bases unmatched to any gene: 9. CD8 cells classed as naive were CD45RO-negative and positively selected for CCR7, excluding terminally differentiated effector memory CD45RA+ cells. There were no recent acute infections or vaccinations among the donors, who were healthy HIV-negative adults. As to this clone: Its antigen is currently unknown.

This receptor was identified in a man younger than 30 in good health. Some clones in this sample may be carry-over from other donors' samples. The rearrangement links TRBV9 to TRBJ2-1; 12 bases are a match to TRBD2. The sequencing sample was made of naive CD8+ T cells from PBMCs. The CDR3 coding sequence is TGTGCCAGCAGCGTAAGTGTGAGACTAGCGGGAGAGAATGAGCAGTTCTTC. Its protein product is CASSVSVRLAGENEQFF. The complete variable domain, with remaining parts taken from reference TRBV9 and TRBJ2-1, reads DSGVTQTPKHLITATGQRVTLRCSPRSGDLSVYWYQQSLDQGLQFLIQYYNGEERAKGNILERFSAQQFPDLHSELNLSSLELGDSALYFCASSVSVRLAGENEQFFGPGTRLTVL.